This entry lists 10 T cell receptor beta chains sequenced from one sample in a study of blood T cell repertoires in COVID-19. The repertoire was sequenced with immunoSEQ multiplex PCR; TCRdb's copy has only in-frame clones and lacks some. The table has a few hundred thousand clones, 70% to 90% seen once. Source material: PBMCs or T cells enriched from blood (not recorded which). The receptors come from a woman in her 40s who had recovered from COVID-19.

The chain combines TRBV12-3 or TRBV12-4 with TRBJ1-2; D is unclear. V was shortened by 6 bases and J by 5 bases, with 10 bases between the two germline ends. This CDR3 spans 12 amino acids. CDR3 loop: CASRDIGYGYTF. CDR3 nucleotides: TGTGCCAGCAGGGATATCGGGTATGGCTACACCTTC.

The V and J genes are TRBV6-5 and TRBJ2-7; D not resolved. This CDR3 is built from 13 residues. V shed 4 bases and J shed 9 bases, with 16 bases lying between them. CDR1 MNHEY and CDR2 SVGAGI come from the germline V gene. The CDR3 loop reads CASSFRVGSPQYF. The CDR3 DNA is TGTGCCAGCAGTTTTCGGGTAGGCAGTCCGCAGTACTTC.

About this clone: One end of the junction varies from germline; a read error may be responsible. V usage is TRBV4-2 and J usage is TRBJ2-2; perhaps TRBD2 as D (5 bases). Germline CDR1 is LGHNA and CDR2 is YNFKEQ. The length of the CDR3 is 16 residues. The CDR3 sequence is CASSQDTSGNPGELFF. CDR3 coding DNA: TGTGCCAGCAGCCAAGATACTAGTGGGAACCCCGGGGAGCTGTTTTTT.

The chain links TRBV6-5 to TRBJ1-4; no firm D call. Deletions cut 2 bases from V and 5 bases from J, with 12 bases between. Germline V gives CDR1 MNHEY, CDR2 SVGAGI. CDR3 length: 15 residues. This CDR3 reads CASSYSEQPNEKLFF. For the CDR3, the DNA is TGTGCCAGCAGTTACAGTGAACAGCCGAATGAAAAACTGTTTTTT.

The chain recombines TRBV7-2 with TRBJ2-7; 9 bases fit TRBD1. This CDR3 has 16 amino acids. With V trimmed by 0 bases and J by 5 bases, 8 bases remained unmatched. Germline V gene sequence: CDR1 SGHTA, CDR2 FQGNSA. CDR3: CASSLAFGQGSHEQYF. Here the CDR3 DNA reads TGTGCCAGCAGCTTAGCATTTGGACAGGGGAGCCACGAGCAGTACTTC.

This clone appeared a few times. The chain joins TRBV6-5 to TRBJ2-7; 8 bases map to TRBD1. Germline V lookup: CDR1 MNHEY, CDR2 SVGAGI. J was trimmed by 6 bases and V by 10 bases; bases with no gene match: 11. CDR3 length equals 13 residues. The CDR3 nucleotides read TGTGCCACCCAACGGCAGGGGGCGGGCGAGCAGTACTTC. Its translation is CATQRQGAGEQYF.

This chain connects TRBV5-1 to TRBJ2-3; 7 bases line up with TRBD2. Looked up from germline, CDR1 is SGHRS and CDR2 is YFSETQ. V lost 2 bases and J lost 1; bases outside the gene matches: 10. This CDR3 is 17 amino acids long. Written as DNA, the CDR3 is TGCGCCAGCAGCTTTGGTGTCCTGGCGGGAGGCACAGATACGCAGTATTTT. This sequence encodes CASSFGVLAGGTDTQYF.

Worth noting for this clone: Compared with germline, one end of the junction differs, possibly owing to a read error. The chain links TRBV5-1 to TRBJ1-1; D is possibly TRBD1 (6 bases). The CDR3 runs to 14 residues. Germline loops: CDR1 SGHRS, CDR2 YFSETQ. The CDR3 sequence: CASSLAGDLPEAFF. DNA of the CDR3: TGCGCCAGCAGCTTGGCAGGGGATTTGCCTGAGGCTTTCTTT.

This chain joins TRBV4-1 and TRBJ2-7; 10 nucleotides agree with TRBD2. Germline assignment: CDR1 MGHRA and CDR2 YSYEKL. The V and J ends lost 3 bases and 4 bases, in that order; junction bases with no gene match: 9. The CDR3 loop spans 16 amino acids. CDR3: CASSHRTGTSEYEQYF. CDR3 nucleotides: TGCGCCAGCAGCCACCGAACCGGGACTAGCGAGTACGAGCAGTACTTC.

This rearrangement joins TRBV27 to TRBJ1-5, with D possibly being TRBD1 (6 bases). Trimming pared 5 bases from V and 4 bases from J, leaving 12 bases between. The CDR3 is 14 amino acids. The germline gives CDR1 MNHEY, CDR2 SMNVEV (reference sequence). The CDR3 here is CASSNRVGNQPQHF. CDR3 nucleotide sequence: TGTGCCAGCAGTAACAGGGTGGGGAATCAGCCCCAGCATTTT.